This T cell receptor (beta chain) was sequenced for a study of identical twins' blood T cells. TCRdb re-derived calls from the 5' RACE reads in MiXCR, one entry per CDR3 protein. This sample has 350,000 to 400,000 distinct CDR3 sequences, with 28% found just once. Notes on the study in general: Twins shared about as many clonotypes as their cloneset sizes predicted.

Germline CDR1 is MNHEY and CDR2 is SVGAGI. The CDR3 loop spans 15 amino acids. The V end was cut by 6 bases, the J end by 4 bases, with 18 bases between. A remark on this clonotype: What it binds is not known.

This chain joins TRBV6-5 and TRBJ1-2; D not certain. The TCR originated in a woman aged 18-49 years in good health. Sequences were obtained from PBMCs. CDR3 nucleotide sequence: TGTGCCAGCAGAGTAACCCCGGCGGTTGGCTATGGCTACACCTTC. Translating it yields CASRVTPAVGYGYTF.